The rows below give T cell receptor beta chains drawn from one sample of a study of human T cells and chemical hapten exposure. In TCRdb, the RACE reads were re-called with MiXCR into one record per CDR3 protein. The sample lists 80,000 to 100,000 distinct CDR3 sequences, 11% occurring once. The sequencing used whole blood, collected in connection with sensitization to the hapten diphenylcyclopropenone (DPC). These receptors came from a woman in her thirties with alopecia areata. Some clones in this sample may be carry-over from other donors' samples. Both conserved end residues are part of each CDR3. A D gene is named only where the DNA matches it firmly. For some rows the clone size is stated as once, few or many, or as a class when expanded; others skip it.

j_call v_call clone_size d_call cdr3_nt cdr3_aa
TRBJ1-5 TRBV7-2 NA NA TGTGCCAGCAGCTTAGCGGACAGTCTGAATCAGCCCCAGCATTTT CASSLADSLNQPQHF
TRBJ1-5 TRBV28 NA NA TGTGCCAGCAATAGGGACGGGAATGTTAACAATCAGCCCCAGCATTTT CASNRDGNVNNQPQHF
TRBJ2-7 TRBV4-3 few NA TGCGCCAGCAGCCTCTCTTGGACTAACCCCTACGAGCAGTACTTC CASSLSWTNPYEQYF
TRBJ2-1 TRBV27 NA NA TGTGCCAGCAGCTCGGGGCCCACCTACAATGAGCAGTTCTTC CASSSGPTYNEQFF
TRBJ2-5 TRBV7-2 few NA TGTGCCAGCCAACTAGGAGGGTCCCAAGGGACCCAGTACTTC CASQLGGSQGTQYF
TRBJ2-1 TRBV29-1 few TRBD1 TGCAGCGCCAAGACAGGGTCCTACAATGAGCAGTTCTTC CSAKTGSYNEQFF
TRBJ2-1 TRBV20-1 many TRBD2 TGCAGTGCTAGTAGCGGGGGGGCCGAGGTTGGCAATGAGCAGTTCTTC CSASSGGAEVGNEQFF
TRBJ2-1 TRBV27 many NA TGTGCCAGCAGGACTGTCTTGAGCTCCTACAATGAGCAGTTCTTC CASRTVLSSYNEQFF
TRBJ2-5 TRBV28 NA TRBD1 TGTGCCAGCAGCCAGGGACAGGTCCAAGAGACCCAGTACTTC CASSQGQVQETQYF
TRBJ2-7 TRBV19 many NA TGTGCCAGTAGTAGTAAGGGCCTGCAGTACTTC CASSSKGLQYF
TRBJ1-2 TRBV18 NA NA TGTGCCAGCTCACCAGTTCCGGACGAAGGCTACACCTTC CASSPVPDEGYTF
TRBJ1-4 TRBV5-1 NA NA TGCGCCAGCAGCCCCAAGGGACACAGAATGGGGGAAAAACTGTTTTTT CASSPKGHRMGEKLFF
TRBJ1-1 TRBV7-8 many TRBD1 TGTGCCAGCAGCTTCAACAGGGGTGACACTGAAGCTTTCTTT CASSFNRGDTEAFF
TRBJ2-1 TRBV27 NA TRBD2 TGTGCCAGCAGTTCATATCGTACTAGCGGGAGGGAACGATTCTCCTACAATGAGCAGTTCTTC CASSSYRTSGRERFSYNEQFF